The 23 T cell receptor beta chains below all came from one sample that was sequenced in a study of T cell responses to AZD1222 COVID-19 vaccine. Measured with immunoSEQ multiplex PCR; TCRdb has only the in-frame clones, and not every one. The data show about 140,000 clones, with 70% to 90% seen just once and 5.5% held by the top ten. Sequencing was performed on peripheral blood, taken on day 0 of AZD1222 vaccination. The origin of the receptors is an adult in good health.

The genes are TRBV5-4 and TRBJ2-1; D gene ambiguous. In germline, CDR1 is SGHNT, CDR2 YYREEE (reference sequence). The CDR3 runs to 12 residues. Trimming left V 0 bases short and J 9 bases short, with 7 bases between. The CDR3 sequence: CASSLALGEQFF. CDR3 bases: TGTGCCAGCAGCTTGGCCTTGGGTGAGCAGTTCTTC. The variable domain in full, with the rest retrieved from reference TRBV5-4 and TRBJ2-1, is ETGVTQSPTHLIKTRGQQVTLRCSSQSGHNTVSWYQQALGQGPQFIFQYYREEENGRGNFPPRFSGLQFPNYSSELNVNALELDDSALYLCASSLALGEQFFGPGTRLTVL.

This chain links TRBV3-1 (or the pseudogene TRBV3-2) with TRBJ2-1, with TRBD2 as a possible D gene (6 bases). There are 15 residues in the CDR3. In germline, CDR1 is LGHDT, CDR2 YNNKEL (reference sequence). The V gene lost 5 bases and the J gene lost 0 bases, with 11 bases spanning the gap. The CDR3 sequence is CASSVLARSYNEQFF. CDR3 DNA: TGTGCCAGCAGCGTACTAGCCCGCTCCTACAATGAGCAGTTCTTC.

The V gene is TRBV29-1, the J gene TRBJ1-1; no firm D call. The CDR3 runs 10 residues. Trimming removed 7 bases at V and 1 base at J, with 4 bases between. Looked up from germline, CDR1 is SQVTM and CDR2 is ANQGSEA. The CDR3 sequence is CSGRNTEAFF. CDR3 coding DNA: TGCAGCGGCCGGAACACTGAAGCTTTCTTT.

The chain employs TRBV30 and TRBJ1-2; 7 bases align to TRBD1. This CDR3 is 13 amino acids long. J lost 8 bases, V lost 0 bases, and 6 bases had no gene match. Germline V gene lookup returns CDR1 GTSNPN and CDR2 SVGIG (reference sequence). CDR3 nucleotides: TGTGCCTGGAGTGTTAGGCAGGGGGGAGGCTACACCTTC. Translation: CAWSVRQGGGYTF.

This clone was observed once. The rearrangement uses TRBV7-9 and TRBJ2-1, with 9 nucleotides matching TRBD2. Germline V gives CDR1 SEHNR, CDR2 FQNEAQ (reference sequence). This CDR3 spans 16 amino acids. Trimming at V came to 5 bases and at J to 7 bases, leaving 12 bases not matched to a gene. CDR3 residues: CASSPRMGLALNEQFF. The CDR3 coding sequence is TGTGCCAGCAGCCCCCGAATGGGACTAGCTCTAAATGAGCAGTTCTTC.

The rearrangement joins TRBV19 to TRBJ2-2, with D perhaps matching TRBD1 (6 bases). CDR3 length: 14 residues. Trimming removed 2 bases at V and 5 bases at J, with 9 bases between. Germline V gene lookup returns CDR1 LNHDA and CDR2 SQIVND (reference sequence). The CDR3 region has the DNA TGTGCCAGTAGTATACAGGGGCGGACCGGGGAGCTGTTTTTT. Amino acid sequence: CASSIQGRTGELFF.

This chain joins TRBV29-1 and TRBJ1-1; no firm D call. The CDR3 runs to 10 residues. Deletions cut 6 bases from V and 13 bases from J, with 15 bases between. Germline V gene sequence: CDR1 SQVTM, CDR2 ANQGSEA. The CDR3 is CSVREGSLFF. DNA of the CDR3: TGCAGCGTCAGAGAGGGAAGTCTTTTCTTT.

This clone was picked up one time. The chain links TRBV6-2 or TRBV6-3 to TRBJ2-7, with 11 bases lining up with TRBD2. The V segment lost 6 bases and the J segment 3 bases; nucleotides outside the gene matches: 10. Germline CDR1 and CDR2: MNHEY and SVGEGT. The CDR3 sequence is 16 residues long. This chain's CDR3 is CASSRLAGSGYYEQYF. CDR3 DNA sequence: TGTGCCAGCAGCCGACTAGCGGGGTCGGGCTACTACGAGCAGTACTTC.

The chain employs TRBV10-3 and TRBJ1-2, with TRBD1 matching over 8 bases. The J segment lost 7 bases and the V segment lost 6 bases, leaving 7 bases of the junction unmatched. The germline CDR1 and CDR2 sequences are ENHRY and SYGVKD. This CDR3 region has 13 residues. The CDR3 reads CAIRGQGAGGYTF. The CDR3, as DNA: TGTGCCATCAGAGGCCAGGGGGCAGGTGGCTACACCTTC.

The chain carries TRBV28 and TRBJ2-3; D is uncertain. Germline-derived CDR1 and CDR2 are MDHEN and SYDVKM. CDR3 size: 15 residues. Trimming removed 5 bases from V and 4 bases from J, with 16 bases in between. This CDR3 is CASSPTPPSADTQYF. The CDR3 DNA reads TGTGCCAGCAGTCCCACCCCGCCCTCGGCAGATACGCAGTATTTT.

The J gene is TRBJ1-4, the V gene TRBV27, with 8 bases fitting TRBD1. V trimming: 8 bases; J trimming: 6 bases; junction bases outside the gene matches: 11. CDR1 MNHEY and CDR2 SMNVEV come from the germline V gene (reference sequence). The CDR3 covers 15 residues. DNA of the CDR3: TGTGCCAGCCATGCAGGGGGCGAGGGCTATGAAAAACTGTTTTTT. It specifies CASHAGGEGYEKLFF. Looking up the rest from reference TRBV27 and TRBJ1-4 gives the full variable domain: EAQVTQNPRYLITVTGKKLTVTCSQNMNHEYMSWYRQDPGLGLRQIYYSMNVEVTDKGDVPEGYKVSRKEKRNFPLILESPSPNQTSLYFCASHAGGEGYEKLFFGSGTQLSVL.

The chain carries TRBV24-1 and TRBJ2-7, with 10 bases identical to TRBD2. V was clipped by 10 bases and J by 6 bases; unmatched bases: 8. In germline, CDR1 is KGHDR, CDR2 SFDVKD. This CDR3 comprises 13 residues. CDR3 in DNA: TGTGCCACAGGGGCTAGCGGGAGTCCCGAGCAGTACTTC. This codes for CATGASGSPEQYF.

V is TRBV9 and J is TRBJ2-7; 10 bases match TRBD1. The trim removed 4 bases at V and 7 bases at J, leaving 14 bases unmatched. The CDR3 extends over 16 amino acids. CDR1 SGDLS and CDR2 YYNGEE come from the germline V gene. CDR3: CASSTGAGTGVEEQYF. DNA for the CDR3: TGTGCCAGCAGCACAGGGGCCGGGACAGGGGTAGAGGAGCAGTACTTC.

The genes are TRBV7-9 and TRBJ2-6; no firm D call. The V end lost 5 bases, the J end lost 2 bases, and 10 bases lay between the germline ends. Germline V gene data show CDR1 as SEHNR and CDR2 as FQNEAQ (reference sequence). The CDR3 totals 15 residues. CDR3 in DNA: TGTGCCAGCAGCATGCAGAATACTGGGGCCAACGTCCTGACTTTC. Translating it yields CASSMQNTGANVLTF. Full variable domain (remainder filled in from reference TRBV7-9 and TRBJ2-6): DTGVSQNPRHKITKRGQNVTFRCDPISEHNRLYWYRQTLGQGPEFLTYFQNEAQLEKSRLLSDRFSAERPKGSFSTLEIQRTEQGDSAMYLCASSMQNTGANVLTFGAGSRLTVL.

The chain joins TRBV21-1 to TRBJ2-1; TRBD1 was called by the table and not checked on the DNA. TRBV21-1 is a documented pseudogene. The CDR3 extends over 16 amino acids. CDR3 coding DNA: TGTGCCAGCAGCCCCCGAGGGGGACAGGGGCCAAATGAGCAGTTCTTC. It yields the protein CASSPRGGQGPNEQFF.

The V call is TRBV4-1, the J call TRBJ2-7, with 10 bases matching TRBD2. CDR1 MGHRA and CDR2 YSYEKL come from the germline V gene. V gave up 1 base and J gave up 5 bases; unmatched junction bases: 5. The CDR3 extends over 15 amino acids. The CDR3 spells CASSQATSGKNEQYF. The CDR3 nucleotides are TGCGCCAGCAGCCAAGCAACTAGCGGGAAAAACGAGCAGTACTTC.

This chain uses TRBV15 with TRBJ1-1; weak D call: TRBD1 (6 bases). The CDR3 consists of 16 residues. Germline V gene sequence: CDR1 LNHNV, CDR2 YYDKDF (reference sequence). The V end lost 11 bases, the J end lost 0 bases, and 22 bases lay between the germline ends. CDR3 region: CAAAPLDSGMNTEAFF. The DNA for the CDR3 is TGTGCCGCGGCGCCGTTGGACAGCGGAATGAACACTGAAGCTTTCTTT.

V usage is TRBV18 and J usage is TRBJ1-1; D call uncertain. The CDR3 is 12 residues long. Germline CDR1 reads KGHSH; CDR2 reads LQKENI. V was cut by 2 bases and J by 7 bases, with 8 bases left in between. DNA of the CDR3: TGTGCCAGCTCACCAGGCTTAAGTGAAGCTTTCTTT. Translated, it gives CASSPGLSEAFF.

The chain has TRBV19 and TRBJ1-5; unclear D gene. Trimming pared 10 bases from V and 0 bases from J, leaving 16 bases between. The CDR3 has 15 residues. CDR1 LNHDA and CDR2 SQIVND come from the germline V gene (reference sequence). The CDR3 coding sequence is TGTGCCACCCACCGTGGAGCGGTTAGCAATCAGCCCCAGCATTTT. Translating gives CATHRGAVSNQPQHF. Full variable domain (rest looked up from reference TRBV19 and TRBJ1-5): DGGITQSPKYLFRKEGQNVTLSCEQNLNHDAMYWYRQDPGQGLRLIYYSQIVNDFQKGDIAEGYSVSREKKESFPLTVTSAQKNPTAFYLCATHRGAVSNQPQHFGDGTRLSIL.

This clone came up a few times. This chain joins TRBV29-1 and TRBJ2-1, with a weak D call TRBD1 (5 bases). V was trimmed by 3 bases and J by 7 bases, leaving 7 bases between them. Germline V gives CDR1 SQVTM, CDR2 ANQGSEA. This CDR3 is 11 amino acids long. CDR3 amino acids: CSVERTNEQFF. The DNA for the CDR3 is TGCAGCGTTGAGAGGACAAATGAGCAGTTCTTC.

This chain uses TRBV6-4 with TRBJ2-3; D not resolved. There are 13 residues in the CDR3. The ends were cut back, 2 bases at V and 3 bases at J, with 6 bases in the middle. CDR1 MRHNA and CDR2 SNTAGT come from the germline V gene. The CDR3 region is CASSDRSTDTQYF. In nucleotides, the CDR3 is TGTGCCAGCAGTGACCGCTCGACAGATACGCAGTATTTT.

V usage is TRBV2 and J usage is TRBJ2-7; weak D call: TRBD2 (6 bases). The CDR3 covers 15 residues. Germline loops: CDR1 SNHLY, CDR2 FYNNEI. Trimming cost V 2 bases and J 5 bases, with 16 bases left between them. DNA for the CDR3: TGTGCCAGCAGTGAAACCCGGGGGACGGAACACGAGCAGTACTTC. Protein sequence: CASSETRGTEHEQYF.

J is TRBJ2-7 and V is TRBV7-2, with 16 bases fitting TRBD2. The CDR3 consists of 20 residues. J gave up 2 bases and V 0 bases, and 10 bases lay outside the gene matches. Looked up from germline, CDR1 is SGHTA and CDR2 is FQGNSA. CDR3 in amino acids: CASSLAHPGTSGRVAYEQYF. CDR3 bases: TGTGCCAGCAGCTTAGCCCATCCCGGGACTAGCGGGAGGGTAGCCTACGAGCAGTACTTC.